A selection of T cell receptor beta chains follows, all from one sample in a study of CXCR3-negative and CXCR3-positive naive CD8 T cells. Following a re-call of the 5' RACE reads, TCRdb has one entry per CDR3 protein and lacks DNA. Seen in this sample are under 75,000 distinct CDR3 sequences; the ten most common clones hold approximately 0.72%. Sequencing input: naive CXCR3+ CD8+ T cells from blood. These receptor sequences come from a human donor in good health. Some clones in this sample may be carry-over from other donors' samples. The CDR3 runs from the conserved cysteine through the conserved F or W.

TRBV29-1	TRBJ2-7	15	CSVEDWDADSYEQYF
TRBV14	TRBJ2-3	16	CASSQISGGASDTQYF
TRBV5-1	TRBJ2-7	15	CASRLEGTDSYEQYF
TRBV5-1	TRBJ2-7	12	CASSPHGMEQYF
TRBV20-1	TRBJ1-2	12	CSARDPDYGYTF
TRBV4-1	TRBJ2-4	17	CASSQGTGQGRMDIQYF
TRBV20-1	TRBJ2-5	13	CSATQDLEETQYF
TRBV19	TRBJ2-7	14	CASRGQGAVREQYF
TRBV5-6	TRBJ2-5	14	CASSFRGPQETQYF
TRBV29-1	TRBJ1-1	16	CSVEDGAIAGGTEAFF
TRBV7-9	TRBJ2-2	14	CASSFGQNTGELFF
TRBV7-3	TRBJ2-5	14	CASSLSGMTETQYF
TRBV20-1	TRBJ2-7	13	CSALRTAAYEQYF
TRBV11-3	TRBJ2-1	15	CASSPTSGSTNEQFF
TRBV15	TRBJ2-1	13	CATRGQGVNEQFF
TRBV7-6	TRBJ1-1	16	CASSRQGLGSNTEAFF
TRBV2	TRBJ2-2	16	CASSEALLAGTGELFF
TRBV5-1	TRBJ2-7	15	CASSLVGFTSYEQYF
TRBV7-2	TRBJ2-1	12	CASSFYYNEQFF
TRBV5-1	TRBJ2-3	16	CASRGPGGPSTDTQYF
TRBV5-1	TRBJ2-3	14	CASVKDGGGDTQYF
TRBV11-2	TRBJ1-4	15	CASSLAAATNEKLFF
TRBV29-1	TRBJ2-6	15	CSVEGTASGANVLTF
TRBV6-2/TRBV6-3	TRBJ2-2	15	CASSSRTGGAGELFF
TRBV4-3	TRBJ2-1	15	CASSQDRGPGNEQFF